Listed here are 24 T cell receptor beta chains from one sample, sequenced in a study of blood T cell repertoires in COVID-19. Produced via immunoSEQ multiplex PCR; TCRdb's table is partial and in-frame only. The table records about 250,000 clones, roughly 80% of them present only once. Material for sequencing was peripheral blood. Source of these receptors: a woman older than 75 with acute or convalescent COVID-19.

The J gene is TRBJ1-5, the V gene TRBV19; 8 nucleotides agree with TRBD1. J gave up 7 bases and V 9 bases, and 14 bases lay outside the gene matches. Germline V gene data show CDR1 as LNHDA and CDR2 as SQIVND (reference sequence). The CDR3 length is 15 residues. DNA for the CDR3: TGTGCCAGCACCGAAGGACAGGGAATTAAACAGCCCCAGCATTTT. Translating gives CASTEGQGIKQPQHF.

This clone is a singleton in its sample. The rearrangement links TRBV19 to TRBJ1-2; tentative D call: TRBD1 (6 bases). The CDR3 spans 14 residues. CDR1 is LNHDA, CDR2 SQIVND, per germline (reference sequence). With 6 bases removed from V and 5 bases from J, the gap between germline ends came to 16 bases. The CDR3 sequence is CASREQRGSYGYTF. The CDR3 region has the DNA TGTGCCAGTAGAGAACAGAGGGGGAGTTATGGCTACACCTTC.

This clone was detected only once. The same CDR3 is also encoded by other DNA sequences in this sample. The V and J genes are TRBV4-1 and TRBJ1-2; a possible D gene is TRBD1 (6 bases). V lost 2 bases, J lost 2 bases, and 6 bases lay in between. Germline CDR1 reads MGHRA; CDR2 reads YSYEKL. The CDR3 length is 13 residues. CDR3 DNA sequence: TGCGCCAGCAGCCAACAGGGGAACTATGGCTACACCTTC. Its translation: CASSQQGNYGYTF.

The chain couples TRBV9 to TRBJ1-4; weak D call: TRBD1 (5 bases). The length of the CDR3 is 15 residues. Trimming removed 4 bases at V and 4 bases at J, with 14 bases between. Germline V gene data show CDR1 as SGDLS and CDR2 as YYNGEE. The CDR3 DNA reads TGTGCCAGCAGCCTTACTGGGGGGGATAATGAAAAACTGTTTTTT. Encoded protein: CASSLTGGDNEKLFF.

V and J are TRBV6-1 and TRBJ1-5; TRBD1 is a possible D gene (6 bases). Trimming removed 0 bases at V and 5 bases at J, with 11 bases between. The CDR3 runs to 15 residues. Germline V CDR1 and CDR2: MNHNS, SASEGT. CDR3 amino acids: CASSEAIGGYQPQHF. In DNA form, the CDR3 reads TGTGCCAGCAGTGAAGCTATAGGGGGTTATCAGCCCCAGCATTTT.

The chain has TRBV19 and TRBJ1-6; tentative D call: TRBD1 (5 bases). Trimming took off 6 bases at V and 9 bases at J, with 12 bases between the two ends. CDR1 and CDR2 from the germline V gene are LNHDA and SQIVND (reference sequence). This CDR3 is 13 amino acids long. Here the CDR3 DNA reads TGTGCCAGTAGGGCGGGACCTCCTTCACCCCTCCACTTT. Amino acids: CASRAGPPSPLHF.

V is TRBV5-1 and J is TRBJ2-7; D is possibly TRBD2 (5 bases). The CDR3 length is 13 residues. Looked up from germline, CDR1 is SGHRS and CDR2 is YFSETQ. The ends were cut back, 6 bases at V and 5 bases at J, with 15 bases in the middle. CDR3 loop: CASKIASTNEQYF. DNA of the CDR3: TGCGCCAGCAAGATAGCGTCAACTAACGAGCAGTACTTC.

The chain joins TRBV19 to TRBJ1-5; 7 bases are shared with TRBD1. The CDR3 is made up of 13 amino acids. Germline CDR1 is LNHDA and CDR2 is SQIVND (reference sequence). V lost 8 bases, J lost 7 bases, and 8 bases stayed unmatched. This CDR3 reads CASSGQVGQPQHF. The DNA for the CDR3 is TGTGCCAGTTCAGGACAGGTCGGACAGCCCCAGCATTTT.

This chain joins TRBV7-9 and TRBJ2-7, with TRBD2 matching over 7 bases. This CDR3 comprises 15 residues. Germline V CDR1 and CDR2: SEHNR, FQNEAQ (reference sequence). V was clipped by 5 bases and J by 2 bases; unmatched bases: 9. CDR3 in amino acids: CASSRLRDYPYEQYF. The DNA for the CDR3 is TGTGCCAGCAGCCGTCTCCGGGACTATCCCTACGAGCAGTACTTC.

In DNA form, the CDR3 reads TGTGCCAGCAGTGCCCCCCTGGGGGCAGGCACCGGGGAGCTGTTTTTT. It is translated as CASSAPLGAGTGELFF. The J gene is TRBJ2-2, the V gene TRBV6-1; D is possibly TRBD1 (6 bases). The CDR3 has 16 amino acids. Per germline, CDR1 MNHNS and CDR2 SASEGT. V lost 4 bases to trimming and J lost 4 bases, with 16 bases between them.

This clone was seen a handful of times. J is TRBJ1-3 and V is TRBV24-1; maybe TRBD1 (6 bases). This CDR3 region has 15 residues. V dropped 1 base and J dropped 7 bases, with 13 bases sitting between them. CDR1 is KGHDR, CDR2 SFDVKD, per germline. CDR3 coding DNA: TGTGCCACCAGTGATTTTAGTGGGAGGGGGAACACCATATATTTT. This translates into CATSDFSGRGNTIYF.

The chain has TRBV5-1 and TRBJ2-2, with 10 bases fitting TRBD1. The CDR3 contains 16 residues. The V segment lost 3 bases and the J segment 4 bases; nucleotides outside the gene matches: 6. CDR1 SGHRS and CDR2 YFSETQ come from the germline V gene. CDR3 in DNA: TGCGCCAGCAGCTCCGGGACAGGGGTGGCCACCGGGGAGCTGTTTTTT. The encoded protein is CASSSGTGVATGELFF.

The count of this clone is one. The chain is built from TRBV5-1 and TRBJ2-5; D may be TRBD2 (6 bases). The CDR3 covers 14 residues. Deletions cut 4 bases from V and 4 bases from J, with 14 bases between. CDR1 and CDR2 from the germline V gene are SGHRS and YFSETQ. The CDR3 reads CASSPDLGGETQYF. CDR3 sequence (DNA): TGCGCCAGCAGCCCGGACCTGGGGGGAGAGACCCAGTACTTC.

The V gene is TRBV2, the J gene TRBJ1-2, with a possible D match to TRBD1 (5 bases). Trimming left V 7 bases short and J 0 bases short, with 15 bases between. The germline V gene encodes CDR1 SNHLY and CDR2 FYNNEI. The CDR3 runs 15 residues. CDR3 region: CASTPSGVSNYGYTF. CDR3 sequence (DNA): TGTGCCAGCACTCCCTCGGGGGTATCTAACTATGGCTACACCTTC.

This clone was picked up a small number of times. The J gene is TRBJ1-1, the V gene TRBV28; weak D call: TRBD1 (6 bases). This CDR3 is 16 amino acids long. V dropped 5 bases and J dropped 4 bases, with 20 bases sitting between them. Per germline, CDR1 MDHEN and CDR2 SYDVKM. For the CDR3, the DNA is TGTGCCAGCAGTCCCGATTTGGGGGCGCATGCCACTGAAGCTTTCTTT. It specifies CASSPDLGAHATEAFF.

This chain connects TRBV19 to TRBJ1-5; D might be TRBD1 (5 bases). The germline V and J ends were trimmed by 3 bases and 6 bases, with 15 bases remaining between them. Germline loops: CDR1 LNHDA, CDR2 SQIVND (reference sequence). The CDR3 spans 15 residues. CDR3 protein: CASSIGGFFGQPQHF. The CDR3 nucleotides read TGTGCCAGTAGTATCGGGGGTTTTTTCGGTCAGCCCCAGCATTTT. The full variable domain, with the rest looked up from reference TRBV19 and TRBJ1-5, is DGGITQSPKYLFRKEGQNVTLSCEQNLNHDAMYWYRQDPGQGLRLIYYSQIVNDFQKGDIAEGYSVSREKKESFPLTVTSAQKNPTAFYLCASSIGGFFGQPQHFGDGTRLSIL.

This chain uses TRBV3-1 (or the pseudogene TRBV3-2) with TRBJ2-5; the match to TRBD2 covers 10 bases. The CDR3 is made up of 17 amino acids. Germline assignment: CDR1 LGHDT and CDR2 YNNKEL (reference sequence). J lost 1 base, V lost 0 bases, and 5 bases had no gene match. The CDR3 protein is CASSQDPPSGGQETQYF. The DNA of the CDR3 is TGTGCCAGCAGCCAAGATCCGCCTAGCGGGGGCCAAGAGACCCAGTACTTC.

The CDR3 sequence: CASTARPGSANTEAFF. CDR3 DNA: TGTGCCAGCACGGCCCGGCCCGGGTCGGCGAACACTGAAGCTTTCTTT. The chain uses TRBV28 and TRBJ1-1; no clear D. Germline lookup yields CDR1 MDHEN and CDR2 SYDVKM. V lost 7 bases and J lost 1, with 19 bases in between. The CDR3 spans 16 residues.

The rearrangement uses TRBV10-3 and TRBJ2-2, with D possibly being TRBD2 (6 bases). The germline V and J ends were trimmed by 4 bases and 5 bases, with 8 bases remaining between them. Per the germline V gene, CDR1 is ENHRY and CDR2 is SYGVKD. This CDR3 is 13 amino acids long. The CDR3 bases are TGTGCCATCAGTGCTGGGGGGACCGGGGAGCTGTTTTTT. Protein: CAISAGGTGELFF.

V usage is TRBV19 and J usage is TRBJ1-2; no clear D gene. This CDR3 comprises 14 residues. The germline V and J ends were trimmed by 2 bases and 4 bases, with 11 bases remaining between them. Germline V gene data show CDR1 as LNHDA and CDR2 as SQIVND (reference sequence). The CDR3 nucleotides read TGTGCCAGTAGTATACAGGCGCCCGCCTATGGCTACACCTTC. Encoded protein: CASSIQAPAYGYTF.

For the CDR3, the DNA is TGTGCCAGCAACCGAGGACTACGTAGGGCAGATACGCAGTATTTT. Amino acids: CASNRGLRRADTQYF. This sequence joins TRBV14 and TRBJ2-3; D perhaps matches TRBD2 (6 bases). Trimming shortened V by 7 bases and J by 4 bases, and 18 bases separated the two germline ends. Germline loops: CDR1 SGHDN, CDR2 FVKESK. The CDR3 covers 15 residues.

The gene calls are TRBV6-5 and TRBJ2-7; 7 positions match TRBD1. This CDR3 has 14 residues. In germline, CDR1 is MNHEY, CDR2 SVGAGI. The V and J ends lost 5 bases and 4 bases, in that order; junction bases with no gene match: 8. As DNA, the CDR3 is TGTGCCAGCAGTCTCGACAGGGAATTATACGAGCAGTACTTC. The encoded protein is CASSLDRELYEQYF.

CDR3: CASSKYRGPSTEAFF. The CDR3 DNA reads as TGTGCCAGCAGCAAGTACAGGGGGCCGAGTACTGAAGCTTTCTTT. J is TRBJ1-1 and V is TRBV9; TRBD1 aligns across 9 bases. Germline lookup yields CDR1 SGDLS and CDR2 YYNGEE. The CDR3 is 15 amino acids. V shed 4 bases and J 5 bases; nucleotides not matched to a gene: 9.

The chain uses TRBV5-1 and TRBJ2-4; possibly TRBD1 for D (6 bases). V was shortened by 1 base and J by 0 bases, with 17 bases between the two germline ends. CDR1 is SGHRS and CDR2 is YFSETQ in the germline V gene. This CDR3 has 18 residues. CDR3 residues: CASSLTGSSPVAKNIQYF. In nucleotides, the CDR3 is TGCGCCAGCAGCTTGACAGGGAGTAGTCCCGTAGCCAAAAACATTCAGTACTTC.